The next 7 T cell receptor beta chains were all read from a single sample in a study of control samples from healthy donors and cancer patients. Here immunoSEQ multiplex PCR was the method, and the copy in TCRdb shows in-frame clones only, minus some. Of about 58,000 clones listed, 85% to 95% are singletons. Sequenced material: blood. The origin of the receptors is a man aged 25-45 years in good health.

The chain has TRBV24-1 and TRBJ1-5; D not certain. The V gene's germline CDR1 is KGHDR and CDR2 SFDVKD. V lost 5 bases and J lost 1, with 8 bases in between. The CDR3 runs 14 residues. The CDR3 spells CATSAGSSNQPQHF. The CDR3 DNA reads TGTGCCACCAGTGCCGGGTCCAGCAATCAGCCCCAGCATTTT.

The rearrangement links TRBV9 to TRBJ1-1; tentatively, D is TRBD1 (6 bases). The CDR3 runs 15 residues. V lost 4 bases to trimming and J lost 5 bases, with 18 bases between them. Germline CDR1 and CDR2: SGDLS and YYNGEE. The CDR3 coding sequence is TGTGCCAGCAGCATAGCTTTGGGGGCGAGTACTGAAGCTTTCTTT. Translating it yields CASSIALGASTEAFF.

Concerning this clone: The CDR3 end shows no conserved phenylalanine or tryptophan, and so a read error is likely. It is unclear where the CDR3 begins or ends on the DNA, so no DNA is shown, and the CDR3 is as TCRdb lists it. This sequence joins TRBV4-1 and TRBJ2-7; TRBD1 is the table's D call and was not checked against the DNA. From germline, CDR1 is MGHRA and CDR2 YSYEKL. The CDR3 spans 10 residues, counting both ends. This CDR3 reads CASSQGQGKD.

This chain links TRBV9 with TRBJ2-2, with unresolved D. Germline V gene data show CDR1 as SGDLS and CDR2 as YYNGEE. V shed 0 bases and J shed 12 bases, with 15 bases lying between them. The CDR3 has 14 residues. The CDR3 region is CASSVETVTGQLFF. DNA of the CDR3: TGTGCCAGCAGCGTAGAGACGGTGACGGGTCAGCTGTTTTTT.

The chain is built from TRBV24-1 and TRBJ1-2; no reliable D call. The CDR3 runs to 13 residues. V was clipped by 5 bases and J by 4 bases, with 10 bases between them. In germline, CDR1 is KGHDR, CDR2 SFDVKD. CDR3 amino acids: CATSVPGSYGYTF. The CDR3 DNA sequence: TGTGCCACCAGTGTACCCGGGAGCTATGGCTACACCTTC.

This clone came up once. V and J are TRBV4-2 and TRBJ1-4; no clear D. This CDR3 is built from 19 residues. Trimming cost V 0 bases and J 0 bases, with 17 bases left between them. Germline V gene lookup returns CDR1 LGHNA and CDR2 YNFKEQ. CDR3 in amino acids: CASSQDFKGPPTTNEKLFF. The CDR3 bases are TGTGCCAGCAGCCAAGACTTTAAAGGGCCCCCCACAACTAATGAAAAACTGTTTTTT.

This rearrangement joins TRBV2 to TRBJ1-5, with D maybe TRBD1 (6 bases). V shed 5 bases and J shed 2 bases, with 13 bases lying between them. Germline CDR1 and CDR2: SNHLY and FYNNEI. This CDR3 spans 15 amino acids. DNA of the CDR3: TGTGCCAGCAGTCGAACAGGGTTTGGCAATCAGCCCCAGCATTTT. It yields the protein CASSRTGFGNQPQHF. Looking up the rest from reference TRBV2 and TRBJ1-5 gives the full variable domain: EPEVTQTPSHQVTQMGQEVILRCVPISNHLYFYWYRQILGQKVEFLVSFYNNEISEKSEIFDDQFSVERPDGSNFTLKIRSTKLEDSAMYFCASSRTGFGNQPQHFGDGTRLSIL.